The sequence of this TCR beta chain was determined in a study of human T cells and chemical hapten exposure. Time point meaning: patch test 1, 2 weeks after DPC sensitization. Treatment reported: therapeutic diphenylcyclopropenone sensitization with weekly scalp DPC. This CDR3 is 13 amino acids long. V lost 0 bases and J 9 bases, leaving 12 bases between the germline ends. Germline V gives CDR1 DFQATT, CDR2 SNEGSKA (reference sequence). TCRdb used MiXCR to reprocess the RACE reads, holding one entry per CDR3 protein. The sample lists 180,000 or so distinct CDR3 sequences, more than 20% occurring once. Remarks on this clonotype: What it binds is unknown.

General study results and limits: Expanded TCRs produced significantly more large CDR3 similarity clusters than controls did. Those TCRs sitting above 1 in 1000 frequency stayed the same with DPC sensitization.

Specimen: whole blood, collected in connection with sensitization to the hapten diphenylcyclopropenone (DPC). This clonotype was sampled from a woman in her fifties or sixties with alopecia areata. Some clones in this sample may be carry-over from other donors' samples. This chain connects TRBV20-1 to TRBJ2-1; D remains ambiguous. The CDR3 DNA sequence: TGCAGTGCTAGAGATCAACACCTCTTTGAGCAGTTCTTC. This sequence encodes CSARDQHLFEQFF.